The rows below give T cell receptor beta chains drawn from one sample of a study of CD8+ T cells in alopecia areata. Assay used: immunoSEQ multiplex PCR; TCRdb lists only in-frame clones, some missing. The sample lists around 100,000 clones; 41% were seen once. Material: CD4+ T cells sorted from blood. The receptor set was obtained from a human donor with alopecia areata. The conserved cysteine and the conserved F or W are not part of the CDR3 here. D genes are given only for firm matches.

J gene	D gene	V gene	CDR3 length	CDR3 protein
TRBJ2-7	-	TRBV5-4	12	ASSLSRFPYEQY
TRBJ2-1	TRBD2	TRBV5-6	11	ASVLRAGEEQF
TRBJ2-1	TRBD2	TRBV28	13	ASSPRLAAYNEQF
TRBJ1-6	-	TRBV7-2	13	ASSRWTEDNSPLH
TRBJ2-2	-	TRBV5-1	12	ASYPSGPTGELF
TRBJ2-5	-	TRBV2	10	ASNGQQETQY
TRBJ2-7	-	TRBV5-1	12	ASSNGQKTYEQY
TRBJ1-5	-	TRBV30	13	AWSVVGGGNQPQH
TRBJ2-2	TRBD2	TRBV4-2	15	ASSQNSGGSNTGELF
TRBJ2-7	-	TRBV30	10	AWSRGSYEQY
TRBJ2-5	-	TRBV2	10	ASGLDGETQY
TRBJ2-7	-	TRBV30	9	AWSIQGPQN
TRBJ1-1	-	TRBV6-1	13	ASSEMGRGLTEAF
TRBJ1-2	-	TRBV5-4	12	ASSLVSGGGGYT
TRBJ2-2	-	TRBV30	11	AWSALYTGELF
TRBJ2-1	-	TRBV18	11	ASSNGVSNEQF
TRBJ2-1	TRBD1	TRBV29-1	12	SVRINRGHNEQF
TRBJ2-6	-	TRBV29-1	12	SVARGSGANVLT
TRBJ2-1	-	TRBV30	8	AWGDNEQF
TRBJ2-2	-	TRBV18	13	ASSYGTPQVGELF
TRBJ2-1	TRBD2	TRBV13	15	ASSLVVTSGSYNEQF
TRBJ2-1	-	TRBV29-1	9	SVDKGQKQF
TRBJ2-2	TRBD1	TRBV6-5	12	ASKTGPNTGELF
TRBJ1-1	-	TRBV5-1	14	ASSLSTGGMNTEAF
TRBJ1-2	-	TRBV28	10	ASSLFSHGYT